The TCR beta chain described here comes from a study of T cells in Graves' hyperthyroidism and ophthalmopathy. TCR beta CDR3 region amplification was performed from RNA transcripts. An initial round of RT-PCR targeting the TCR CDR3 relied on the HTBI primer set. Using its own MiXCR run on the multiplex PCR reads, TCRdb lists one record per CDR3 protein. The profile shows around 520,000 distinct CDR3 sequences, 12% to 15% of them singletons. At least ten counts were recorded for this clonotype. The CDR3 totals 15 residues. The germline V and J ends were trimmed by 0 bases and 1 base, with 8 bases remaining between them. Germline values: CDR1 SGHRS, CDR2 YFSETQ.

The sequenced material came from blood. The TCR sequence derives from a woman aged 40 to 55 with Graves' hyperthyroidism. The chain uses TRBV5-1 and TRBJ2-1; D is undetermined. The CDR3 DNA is TGCGCCAGCAGCTTGGACAGCGTTTCCTACAATGAGCAGTTCTTC. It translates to CASSLDSVSYNEQFF.